The sequence of this T cell receptor (beta chain) was determined in a study of T cell changes during pregnancy in multiple sclerosis. Measured with immunoSEQ multiplex PCR; TCRdb has only the in-frame clones, and not every one. The sample has 90,000 or so clones, approximately 89% seen once. The CDR3 totals 15 residues. Germline loops: CDR1 SQVTM, CDR2 ANQGSEA. V lost 2 bases to trimming and J lost 8 bases; unmatched junction nucleotides: 11. The chain employs TRBV29-1 and TRBJ2-1; 8 bases are a match to TRBD2. The origin of this receptor is a female donor in good health, enrolled as a control in a pregnancy study. This sample comprised peripheral blood, obtained in the first trimester of pregnancy. CDR3 sequence: CSVEIAGPPGDEQFF. The CDR3 nucleotides read TGCAGCGTTGAAATAGCGGGGCCTCCCGGGGATGAGCAGTTCTTC.